The 20 T cell receptor beta chains listed next were all sequenced from one sample in a study of blood T cell repertoires in COVID-19. Measured with immunoSEQ multiplex PCR; TCRdb has only the in-frame clones, and not every one. The sample has some 300,000 clones; about nine tenths are singletons. The sequenced sample was PBMCs or T cells enriched from blood (not recorded which). The receptors stem from a woman in her forties or fifties who had been exposed to COVID-19.

The V and J genes are TRBV19 and TRBJ1-2; TRBD1 agrees at 7 bases. The CDR3 spans 14 residues. After removal of 3 bases from V and 8 bases from J, the junction contained 9 bases not matched to a gene. Germline V CDR1 and CDR2: LNHDA, SQIVND (reference sequence). The CDR3 nucleotides are TGTGCCAGTAGTATGGAGGGACAGACCAGGGGCTACACCTTC. Translating it yields CASSMEGQTRGYTF.

Written as DNA, the CDR3 is TGTGCCAGCAGTGAAATAGCGGGGGGATCCTACGAGCAGTACTTC. As protein: CASSEIAGGSYEQYF. The J gene is TRBJ2-7, the V gene TRBV6-1, with TRBD2 identical over 10 bases. CDR1 and CDR2 from the germline V gene are MNHNS and SASEGT. There are 15 residues in the CDR3. V was pared by 2 bases and J by 1 base, with 2 bases of the junction left unmatched.

This clone was counted once. The chain uses TRBV5-4 and TRBJ2-1, with 11 bases identical to TRBD2. The CDR3 loop spans 15 amino acids. Germline V gives CDR1 SGHNT, CDR2 YYREEE (reference sequence). V dropped 0 bases and J dropped 6; count of bases not matched to a gene: 2. CDR3: CASSLGTSGSNEQFF. CDR3 DNA: TGTGCCAGCAGCTTGGGGACTAGCGGGTCCAATGAGCAGTTCTTC. The entire variable domain, with the rest obtained from reference TRBV5-4 and TRBJ2-1, is as follows: ETGVTQSPTHLIKTRGQQVTLRCSSQSGHNTVSWYQQALGQGPQFIFQYYREEENGRGNFPPRFSGLQFPNYSSELNVNALELDDSALYLCASSLGTSGSNEQFFGPGTRLTVL.

The chain uses TRBV19 and TRBJ1-5; D is perhaps TRBD1 (6 bases). Trimming pared 4 bases from V and 4 bases from J, leaving 14 bases between. The V gene's germline CDR1 is LNHDA and CDR2 SQIVND (reference sequence). The CDR3 covers 15 residues. CDR3 nucleotide sequence: TGTGCCAGTAGTACGACTCCGGGACAAAATCAGCCCCAGCATTTT. Its translation is CASSTTPGQNQPQHF.

To note about this clone: This specimen includes other DNA sequences encoding the same CDR3. This chain connects TRBV5-1 to TRBJ2-7; 8 positions agree with TRBD2. The CDR3 is made up of 14 amino acids. V lost 4 bases and J lost 0; bases outside the gene matches: 3. From germline, CDR1 is SGHRS and CDR2 YFSETQ. CDR3 DNA sequence: TGCGCCAGCAGCGGCGGGGGGAGCTCCTACGAGCAGTACTTC. As protein: CASSGGGSSYEQYF.

The CDR3 coding sequence is TGTGCCAGCAGTTTATCTGCACAGGCAATTTATGGCTACACCTTC. Residues: CASSLSAQAIYGYTF. This chain links TRBV28 with TRBJ1-2; a weak D match, TRBD1 (5 bases). Germline V gene data show CDR1 as MDHEN and CDR2 as SYDVKM. The CDR3 extends over 15 amino acids. Trimming took off 1 base at V and 5 bases at J, with 14 bases between the two ends.

The chain recombines TRBV27 with TRBJ1-4; tentatively, D is TRBD1 (6 bases). Trimming removed 0 bases from V and 0 bases from J, with 14 bases in between. This CDR3 has 18 residues. CDR1 MNHEY and CDR2 SMNVEV come from the germline V gene (reference sequence). CDR3 loop: CASSLSIYRDATNEKLFF. The CDR3 DNA reads as TGTGCCAGCAGTTTATCGATTTACAGGGACGCAACTAATGAAAAACTGTTTTTT.

V gene TRBV28 combines with J gene TRBJ2-7; 8 bases are a match to TRBD1. Germline-derived CDR1 and CDR2 are MDHEN and SYDVKM. The CDR3 loop spans 15 amino acids. With V trimmed by 5 bases and J by 5 bases, 11 bases remained unmatched. The CDR3 spells CASSPRDRRLDEQYF. As DNA, the CDR3 is TGTGCCAGCAGTCCCAGGGACAGGCGGCTGGACGAGCAGTACTTC. The complete variable domain, with remaining parts taken from reference TRBV28 and TRBJ2-7, reads DVKVTQSSRYLVKRTGEKVFLECVQDMDHENMFWYRQDPGLGLRLIYFSYDVKMKEKGDIPEGYSVSREKKERFSLILESASTNQTSMYLCASSPRDRRLDEQYFGPGTRLTVT.

The V and J genes are TRBV3-1 (or the pseudogene TRBV3-2) and TRBJ2-7, with D tentatively TRBD1 (6 bases). V gave up 4 bases and J gave up 1 base, with 17 bases separating them. CDR1 and CDR2 from the germline V gene are LGHDT and YNNKEL (reference sequence). This CDR3 is 16 amino acids long. The CDR3 nucleotides read TGTGCCAGCAGCCCCCCCTCTGGCAGGGGATCCTACGAGCAGTACTTC. This sequence encodes CASSPPSGRGSYEQYF.

In its sample, this clone was seen a few times. The chain recombines TRBV2 with TRBJ2-1; maybe TRBD1 (8 bases). This CDR3 is built from 15 residues. Trimming pared 6 bases from V and 6 bases from J, leaving 18 bases between. Germline V CDR1 and CDR2: SNHLY, FYNNEI. The CDR3 DNA reads TGTGCCAGCAGAGAACGACAGGGGAGGGGCAATGAGCAGTTCTTC. This gives the protein CASRERQGRGNEQFF.

The CDR3 DNA is TGCGCCAGCAGCTTGGTACAGGCCACTGAAGCTTTCTTT. Translating it yields CASSLVQATEAFF. V is TRBV5-1 and J is TRBJ1-1; possible D gene TRBD1, 5 bases. This CDR3 spans 13 amino acids. The ends were cut back, 0 bases at V and 4 bases at J, with 7 bases in the middle. Looked up from germline, CDR1 is SGHRS and CDR2 is YFSETQ. Full variable domain (rest looked up from reference TRBV5-1 and TRBJ1-1): KAGVTQTPRYLIKTRGQQVTLSCSPISGHRSVSWYQQTPGQGLQFLFEYFSETQRNKGNFPGRFSGRQFSNSRSEMNVSTLELGDSALYLCASSLVQATEAFFGQGTRLTVV.

The V call is TRBV4-1, the J call TRBJ1-2; D remains unclear. The CDR3 runs to 15 residues. Germline CDR1 is MGHRA and CDR2 is YSYEKL. V lost 1 base to trimming and J lost 4 bases, with 13 bases between them. CDR3 coding DNA: TGCGCCAGCAGCCAAGTTGAGGGAGGTGCCTATGGCTACACCTTC. Protein product: CASSQVEGGAYGYTF.

The V gene is TRBV19, the J gene TRBJ1-4; 7 positions match TRBD1. The CDR3 is 15 residues long. Germline V CDR1 and CDR2: LNHDA, SQIVND (reference sequence). V shed 3 bases and J 5 bases; nucleotides not matched to a gene: 6. The CDR3 bases are TGTGCCAGTAGTATGGAGACAGGGCCAAATGAAAAACTGTTTTTT. Its protein product is CASSMETGPNEKLFF.

This clone was observed a handful of times. This specimen includes other DNA sequences encoding the same CDR3. The J gene is TRBJ1-2, the V gene TRBV28, with 8 nucleotides matching TRBD1. Germline CDR1 is MDHEN and CDR2 is SYDVKM. V trimming: 4 bases; J trimming: 2 bases; junction bases outside the gene matches: 3. The length of the CDR3 is 14 residues. The CDR3: CASSSGQGNYGYTF. CDR3 in DNA: TGTGCCAGCAGTTCCGGACAGGGAAACTATGGCTACACCTTC.

The CDR3 bases are TGTGCCAGTAGTCCCAGGGGGTCACCCCTCCACTTT. Residues: CASSPRGSPLHF. This chain connects TRBV19 to TRBJ1-6; 7 bases are a match to TRBD1. The V gene's germline CDR1 is LNHDA and CDR2 SQIVND (reference sequence). CDR3 size: 12 residues. The V and J ends lost 5 bases and 10 bases, in that order; junction bases with no gene match: 2.

The chain recombines TRBV3-1 (or the pseudogene TRBV3-2) with TRBJ2-7; 11 bases are a match to TRBD2. Trimming cost V 4 bases and J 6 bases; bases outside gene matches: 5. The CDR3 sequence is 14 residues long. Germline values: CDR1 LGHDT, CDR2 YNNKEL (reference sequence). CDR3 nucleotide sequence: TGTGCCAGCAGCCCCGGGACTAGCGGTCCCGAGCAGTACTTC. Translating gives CASSPGTSGPEQYF.

The chain carries TRBV6-1 and TRBJ2-7, with a weak D call TRBD1 (5 bases). V was cut by 1 base and J by 3 bases, with 7 bases left in between. The CDR3 runs 13 residues. Germline lookup yields CDR1 MNHNS and CDR2 SASEGT. CDR3 in DNA: TGTGCCAGCAGTGAAGTGGGGCTCTACGAGCAGTACTTC. Residues: CASSEVGLYEQYF.

The V and J genes are TRBV9 and TRBJ1-2, with 9 bases lining up with TRBD1. With V trimmed by 1 base and J by 5 bases, 6 bases remained unmatched. The CDR3 runs to 15 residues. Germline lookup yields CDR1 SGDLS and CDR2 YYNGEE. This CDR3 is CASSVTGTGSYGYTF. The DNA of the CDR3 is TGTGCCAGCAGCGTAACCGGGACAGGGTCGTATGGCTACACCTTC.

This clone occurred once. This chain uses TRBV19 with TRBJ1-5; perhaps TRBD1 as D (6 bases). This CDR3 spans 14 amino acids. V dropped 3 bases and J dropped 6 bases, with 12 bases sitting between them. Per the germline V gene, CDR1 is LNHDA and CDR2 is SQIVND (reference sequence). The CDR3 region has the DNA TGTGCCAGTAGTATGGGGGGGGCGGGTCAGCCCCAGCATTTT. It translates to CASSMGGAGQPQHF.

The rearrangement joins TRBV5-1 to TRBJ2-1; a weak D match, TRBD1 (6 bases). V was shortened by 4 bases and J by 0 bases, with 14 bases between the two germline ends. Germline V gene sequence: CDR1 SGHRS, CDR2 YFSETQ. This CDR3 contains 16 residues. The CDR3 sequence: CASSIEGVSSYNEQFF. The CDR3 nucleotides read TGCGCCAGCAGCATTGAGGGGGTGAGCTCCTACAATGAGCAGTTCTTC.